The 28 T cell receptor beta chains reported below all come from one sample, sequenced in a study of early T cells in non-severe SARS-CoV-2 infection (dated by TCRdb to the early 2020s). Library creation used 5' RACE. Sequencing used a NextSeq 500. Using fastp trimming at Q25 and MiXCR clonotype assembly, TCRdb reanalyzed the public sequencing data and kept in-frame beta chains. Entries that share a CDR3 protein sequence are merged under the most common genes and DNA. A total of tens of thousands of distinct CDR3 sequences appear in this sample, 9.5% to 15% of them only once. The ten largest clonotypes hold roughly 3.1% of the sample. Sequenced material: whole blood. The receptors were sampled from an adult who was a healthcare worker with PCR-confirmed SARS-CoV-2 infection or an uninfected control (not recorded which).

The rearrangement links TRBV7-9 to TRBJ2-1, with a weak D call TRBD2 (5 bases). The CDR3 consists of 14 residues. Germline V lookup: CDR1 SEHNR, CDR2 FQNEAQ (reference sequence). Trimming left V 3 bases short and J 7 bases short, with 13 bases between. The CDR3: CASSFLTSENEQFF. The CDR3, as DNA: TGTGCCAGCAGCTTCCTCACTAGTGAGAATGAGCAGTTCTTC.

This clonotype appeared many times. The chain combines TRBV18 with TRBJ2-5; maybe TRBD1 (6 bases). The CDR3 sequence is 14 residues long. Trimming pared 6 bases from V and 1 base from J, leaving 12 bases between. CDR1 is KGHSH and CDR2 is LQKENI in the germline V gene. The CDR3: CASSPTGTQETQYF. The DNA for the CDR3 is TGTGCCAGCTCGCCGACAGGAACCCAAGAGACCCAGTACTTC.

This clonotype occurred many times. V usage is TRBV7-7 and J usage is TRBJ2-3; D possibly matches TRBD1 or TRBD2 (5 bases each). This CDR3 contains 15 residues. From germline, CDR1 is SSHAT and CDR2 FNYEAQ (reference sequence). V was cut by 1 base and J by 1 base, with 9 bases left in between. CDR3 residues: CASSLGGIGTDTQYF. CDR3 DNA: TGTGCCAGCAGCTTAGGGGGGATCGGCACAGATACGCAGTATTTT.

This clonotype was detected ten times or more. The chain joins TRBV10-2 to TRBJ1-5; tentative D call: TRBD1 (6 bases). Germline lookup yields CDR1 WSHSY and CDR2 SAAADI. The CDR3 covers 15 residues. Deletions cut 4 bases from V and 6 bases from J, with 16 bases between. CDR3 nucleotide sequence: TGCGCCAGCAGTGGGGGGCACGGAGCGGGTCAGCCCCAGCATTTT. It specifies CASSGGHGAGQPQHF.

This clonotype turned up a few times. J is TRBJ2-5 and V is TRBV5-4, with no clear D. Trimming removed 7 bases at V and 4 bases at J, with 11 bases between. Germline lookup yields CDR1 SGHNT and CDR2 YYREEE (reference sequence). This CDR3 spans 12 amino acids. CDR3 in amino acids: CASSVPRETQYF. The CDR3 bases are TGTGCCAGCTCGGTTCCGAGAGAGACCCAGTACTTC.

The rearrangement links TRBV28 to TRBJ2-7; D gene unclear. Germline-derived CDR1 and CDR2 are MDHEN and SYDVKM. The CDR3 runs to 12 residues. Trimming took off 5 bases at V and 4 bases at J, with 9 bases between the two ends. The CDR3 DNA sequence: TGTGCCAGCAGTCAAGTCCCTTACGAGCAGTACTTC. The encoded protein is CASSQVPYEQYF.

Ten or more counts support this clonotype. J is TRBJ2-1 and V is TRBV5-1; no clear D. The germline V gene encodes CDR1 SGHRS and CDR2 YFSETQ. There are 11 residues in the CDR3. The V end was cut by 4 bases, the J end by 8 bases, with 7 bases between. CDR3 in amino acids: CASSLTHEQFF. CDR3 nucleotide sequence: TGCGCCAGCAGCCTGACCCATGAGCAGTTCTTC.

This rearrangement joins TRBV28 to TRBJ1-2; 7 positions match TRBD1. The V gene end was trimmed by 4 bases and the J gene end by 7 bases; junction bases not matched to a gene: 3. The CDR3 is 12 residues long. Germline lookup yields CDR1 MDHEN and CDR2 SYDVKM. The CDR3 is CASSSWDSGYTF. Written as DNA, the CDR3 is TGTGCCAGCAGTTCCTGGGACAGTGGCTACACCTTC.

This clonotype was found a few times. V gene TRBV3-1 combines with J gene TRBJ1-2; tentatively, D is TRBD1 (5 bases). V lost 1 base, J lost 6 bases, and 6 bases lay in between. The germline V gene encodes CDR1 LGHDT and CDR2 YNNKEL (reference sequence). The CDR3 loop spans 12 amino acids. The CDR3 DNA reads as TGTGCCAGCAGCCAAGGGGGGAATGGCTACACCTTC. Residues: CASSQGGNGYTF.

This clonotype was picked up many times. The V gene is TRBV15, the J gene TRBJ2-1; TRBD2 aligns across 10 bases. This CDR3 has 15 amino acids. CDR1 and CDR2 from the germline V gene are LNHNV and YYDKDF (reference sequence). With 5 bases clipped from V and 7 bases from J, the junction kept 8 bases outside the gene matches. CDR3 sequence: CATSPSGRAGNEQFF. The CDR3 DNA is TGTGCCACCAGCCCAAGCGGGAGGGCCGGGAATGAGCAGTTCTTC.

This clonotype was seen many times. The V and J genes are TRBV27 and TRBJ2-1, with 7 bases fitting TRBD2. V was pared by 2 bases and J by 10 bases, with 5 bases of the junction left unmatched. This CDR3 comprises 13 residues. The germline CDR1 and CDR2 sequences are MNHEY and SMNVEV (reference sequence). The DNA of the CDR3 is TGTGCCAGCAGTTTAGGCCACGGGGGGGAGCAGTTCTTC. Its protein is CASSLGHGGEQFF.

This chain uses TRBV11-2 with TRBJ1-2, with D uncertain. V was cut by 0 bases and J by 5 bases, with 19 bases left in between. The germline V gene has CDR1 SGHAT and CDR2 FQNNGV. This CDR3 region has 17 residues. The CDR3 coding sequence is TGTGCCAGCAGCTTAGAATCGCGTCCGACGAGCCATTATGGCTACACCTTC. This sequence encodes CASSLESRPTSHYGYTF.

Written as DNA, the CDR3 is TGTGCCAGCAGCGTGACAGGGGATTATCAGCCCCAGCATTTT. It is translated as CASSVTGDYQPQHF. The chain combines TRBV9 with TRBJ1-5, with 8 bases aligning to TRBD1. CDR3 size: 14 residues. V shed 2 bases, J shed 5 bases, and the junction held 3 bases outside the gene matches. CDR1 and CDR2 from the germline V gene are SGDLS and YYNGEE.

This clonotype was seen a handful of times. The rearrangement joins TRBV7-3 to TRBJ2-5; 7 bases map to TRBD2. CDR1 and CDR2 (germline): SGHTA, FQGTGA. J was trimmed by 7 bases and V by 4 bases; bases with no gene match: 6. There are 13 residues in the CDR3. The CDR3 nucleotides are TGTGCCAGCAGCTCCGGACTAGAAGGGACCCAGTACTTC. The encoded protein is CASSSGLEGTQYF.

This clonotype came up many times. V is TRBV5-1 and J is TRBJ2-3, with D possibly matching TRBD2 (5 bases). Trimming cost V 0 bases and J 3 bases, with 8 bases left between them. CDR3 length equals 14 residues. CDR1 is SGHRS and CDR2 is YFSETQ in the germline V gene. CDR3 loop: CASSLELATDTQYF. The CDR3 DNA is TGCGCCAGCAGCTTGGAATTAGCGACAGATACGCAGTATTTT. Based on the CDR3 plus reference TRBV5-1 and TRBJ2-3, the full variable domain is KAGVTQTPRYLIKTRGQQVTLSCSPISGHRSVSWYQQTPGQGLQFLFEYFSETQRNKGNFPGRFSGRQFSNSRSEMNVSTLELGDSALYLCASSLELATDTQYFGPGTRLTVL.

This rearrangement joins TRBV19 to TRBJ2-5, with 11 bases identical to TRBD2. Trimming cost V 4 bases and J 4 bases; bases outside gene matches: 8. The CDR3 runs 16 residues. Germline CDR1 LNHDA, CDR2 SQIVND (reference sequence). The CDR3 nucleotides read TGTGCCAGTAGTACCTCCTCACTAGCGGGAGCAGAGACCCAGTACTTC. Translation gives CASSTSSLAGAETQYF.

This clonotype was picked up a small number of times. The V and J genes are TRBV29-1 and TRBJ2-1; 13 bases agree with TRBD2. Germline values: CDR1 SQVTM, CDR2 ANQGSEA. The CDR3 is 19 amino acids. Losses at the gene ends were 5 bases for V and 1 base for J; bases not matched to a gene: 14. CDR3 residues: CSVRDETSGRVRSYNEQFF. In DNA form, the CDR3 reads TGCAGCGTTCGGGACGAAACTAGCGGGAGGGTGAGATCCTACAATGAGCAGTTCTTC.

This clonotype occurred a few times. One end of the junction is discordant with germline, which a read error may explain. The rearrangement uses TRBV30 and TRBJ1-6; the D gene is possibly TRBD1 (6 bases). CDR1 is GTSNPN and CDR2 is SVGIG in the germline V gene (reference sequence). The CDR3 consists of 14 residues. CDR3 DNA sequence: TGTGTCTGGAGTGACGGGGGCCGTGATTCACCCCTCCACTTT. It is translated as CVWSDGGRDSPLHF.

This clonotype has a handful of counts. The J gene is TRBJ1-2, the V gene TRBV5-1; 7 bases match TRBD1. This CDR3 contains 13 residues. Germline V lookup: CDR1 SGHRS, CDR2 YFSETQ. With V trimmed by 4 bases and J by 7 bases, 7 bases remained unmatched. CDR3 coding DNA: TGCGCCAGCAGCCCGGACAGGATAGGTGGCTACACCTTC. It is translated as CASSPDRIGGYTF.

This clonotype was found many times. The V call is TRBV5-1, the J call TRBJ1-5; maybe TRBD1 (6 bases). Germline V gene data show CDR1 as SGHRS and CDR2 as YFSETQ. The CDR3 consists of 13 residues. Trimming left V 4 bases short and J 4 bases short, with 9 bases between. The CDR3 protein is CASSLQGNQPQHF. The CDR3 DNA is TGCGCCAGCAGCCTACAGGGAAATCAGCCCCAGCATTTT.

The V and J genes are TRBV28 and TRBJ2-7; D possibly uses TRBD1 or TRBD2 (5 bases each). The germline gives CDR1 MDHEN, CDR2 SYDVKM. The V and J ends lost 8 bases and 6 bases respectively, with 17 bases between them. The CDR3 runs 13 residues. The CDR3 DNA sequence: TGTGCCAGCGTTAGAGGGGCACTAGGCGAGCAGTACTTC. Translation gives CASVRGALGEQYF.

Remarks on this clonotype: This may stem from a read error, because a much larger clone lies one nucleotide away. CDR3 in amino acids: CVSSREITDTQYF. The CDR3 DNA follows: TGTGTCAGCAGCCGGGAGATCACAGATACGCAGTATTTT. The chain uses TRBV7-2 and TRBJ2-3; weak D call: TRBD2 (6 bases). The CDR3 is 13 amino acids. Looked up from germline, CDR1 is SGHTA and CDR2 is FQGNSA.

This clonotype has ten or more counts. The V and J genes are TRBV4-2 and TRBJ2-3; the D gene is possibly TRBD2 (8 bases). Germline CDR1 is LGHNA and CDR2 is YNFKEQ. The V gene lost 0 bases and the J gene lost 4 bases, with 11 bases spanning the gap. The CDR3 spans 15 residues. Here the CDR3 reads CASSQDSGTADTQYF. The CDR3 nucleotides read TGTGCCAGCAGCCAAGATAGCGGGACAGCAGATACGCAGTATTTT.

The chain links TRBV7-9 to TRBJ2-3; perhaps D is TRBD1 or TRBD2 (6 bases each). CDR1 is SEHNR and CDR2 is FQNEAQ in the germline V gene (reference sequence). The CDR3 consists of 15 residues. V lost 5 bases and J lost 2, with 14 bases in between. The CDR3 here is CASSPLGGSTDTQYF. The CDR3 region has the DNA TGTGCCAGCAGCCCCCTCGGGGGCTCCACAGATACGCAGTATTTT.

Ten or more counts support this clonotype. This chain connects TRBV28 to TRBJ2-1; no firm D call. Trimming pared 5 bases from V and 15 bases from J, leaving 20 bases between. The germline V gene encodes CDR1 MDHEN and CDR2 SYDVKM. The CDR3 covers 13 residues. CDR3 protein: CASSPGTPVVMFF. The CDR3 DNA reads TGTGCCAGCAGTCCTGGAACCCCAGTAGTTATGTTCTTC.

This clonotype was seen repeatedly, ten times or more. The chain combines TRBV3-1 with TRBJ1-2; the match to TRBD1 covers 7 bases. Germline CDR1 reads LGHDT; CDR2 reads YNNKEL (reference sequence). The CDR3 loop spans 15 amino acids. After removal of 3 bases from V and 1 base from J, the junction contained 5 bases not matched to a gene. CDR3 nucleotide sequence: TGTGCCAGCAGCCAGCCGGGACAGTATAACTATGGCTACACCTTC. It translates to CASSQPGQYNYGYTF.

Ten or more counts support this clonotype. This chain connects TRBV7-8 to TRBJ2-3; D ambiguous. The length of the CDR3 is 12 residues. Germline V gives CDR1 SGHVS, CDR2 FQNEAQ. The germline V and J ends were trimmed by 5 bases and 6 bases, with 9 bases remaining between them. Here the CDR3 reads CASSQGRDTQYF. The CDR3 bases are TGTGCCAGCAGCCAAGGTCGGGATACGCAGTATTTT.

In this sample, this clonotype turned up a few times. J is TRBJ2-1 and V is TRBV29-1; D remains ambiguous. The CDR3 is 10 residues long. CDR1 and CDR2 from the germline V gene are SQVTM and ANQGSEA. With 7 bases removed from V and 4 bases from J, the gap between germline ends came to 5 bases. The CDR3 nucleotides are TGCAGCGCTGGTTACAATGAGCAGTTCTTC. Its translation is CSAGYNEQFF.